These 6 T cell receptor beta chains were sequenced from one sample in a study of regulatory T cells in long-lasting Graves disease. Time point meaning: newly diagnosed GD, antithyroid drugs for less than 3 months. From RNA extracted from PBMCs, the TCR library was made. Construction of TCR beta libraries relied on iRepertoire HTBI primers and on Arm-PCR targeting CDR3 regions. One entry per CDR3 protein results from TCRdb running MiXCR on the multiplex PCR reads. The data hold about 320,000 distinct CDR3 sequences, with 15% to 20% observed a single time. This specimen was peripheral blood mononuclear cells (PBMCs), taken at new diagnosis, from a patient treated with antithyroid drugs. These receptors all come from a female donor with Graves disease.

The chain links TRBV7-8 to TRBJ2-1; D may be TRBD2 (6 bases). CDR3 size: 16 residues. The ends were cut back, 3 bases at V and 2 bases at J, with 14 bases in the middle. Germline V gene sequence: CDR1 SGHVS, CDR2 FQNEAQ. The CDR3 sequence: CASSLDERVAYNEQFF. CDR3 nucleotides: TGTGCCAGCAGCTTGGACGAGCGGGTAGCCTACAATGAGCAGTTCTTC.

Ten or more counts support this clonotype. The CDR3 coding sequence is TGCGCCAGCAGCAGGGACAGCCACTCCTACGAGCAGTACTTC. It yields the protein CASSRDSHSYEQYF. The chain combines TRBV5-1 with TRBJ2-7; 7 bases align to TRBD1. CDR1 is SGHRS and CDR2 is YFSETQ in the germline V gene. CDR3 length equals 14 residues. Trimming cost V 4 bases and J 0 bases; bases outside gene matches: 4.

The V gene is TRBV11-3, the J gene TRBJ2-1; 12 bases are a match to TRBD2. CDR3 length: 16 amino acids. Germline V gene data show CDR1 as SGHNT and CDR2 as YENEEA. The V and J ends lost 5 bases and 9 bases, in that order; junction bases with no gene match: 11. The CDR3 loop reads CASSPVRLAGVVEQFF. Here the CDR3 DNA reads TGTGCCAGCAGCCCGGTACGACTAGCGGGAGTGGTTGAGCAGTTCTTC.

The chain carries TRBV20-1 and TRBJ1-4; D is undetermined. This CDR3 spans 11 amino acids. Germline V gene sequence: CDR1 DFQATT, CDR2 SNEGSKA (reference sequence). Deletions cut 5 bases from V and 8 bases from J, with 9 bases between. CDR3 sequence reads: CSADLDEKLFF. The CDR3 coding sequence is TGCAGTGCTGACCTTGACGAAAAACTGTTTTTT.

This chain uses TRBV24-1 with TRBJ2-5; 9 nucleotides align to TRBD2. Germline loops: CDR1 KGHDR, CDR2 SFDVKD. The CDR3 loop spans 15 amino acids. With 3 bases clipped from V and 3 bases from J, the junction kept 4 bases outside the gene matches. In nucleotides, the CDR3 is TGTGCCACCAGTGATCGGGCGGGAGGGAAAGAGACCCAGTACTTC. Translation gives CATSDRAGGKETQYF.

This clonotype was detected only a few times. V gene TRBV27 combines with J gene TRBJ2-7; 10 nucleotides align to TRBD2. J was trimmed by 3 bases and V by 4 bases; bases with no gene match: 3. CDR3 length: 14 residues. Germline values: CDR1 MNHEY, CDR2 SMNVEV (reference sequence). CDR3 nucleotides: TGTGCCAGCAGTTATATAGCGGGAGGCTACGAGCAGTACTTC. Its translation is CASSYIAGGYEQYF.